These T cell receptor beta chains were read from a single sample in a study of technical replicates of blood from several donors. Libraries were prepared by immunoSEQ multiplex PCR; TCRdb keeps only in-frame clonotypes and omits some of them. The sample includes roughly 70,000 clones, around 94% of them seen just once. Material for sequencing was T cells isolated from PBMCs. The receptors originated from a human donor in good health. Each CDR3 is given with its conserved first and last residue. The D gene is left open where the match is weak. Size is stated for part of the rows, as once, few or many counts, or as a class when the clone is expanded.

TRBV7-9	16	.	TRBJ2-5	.	TGTGCCAGCAGCCCTAGGCAGGGGAAGGACCAAGAGACCCAGTACTTC	CASSPRQGKDQETQYF
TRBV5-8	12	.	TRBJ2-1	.	TGTGCCAGCAGCTTAAGTAGCAATGAGCAGTTCTTC	CASSLSSNEQFF
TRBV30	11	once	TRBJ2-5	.	TGTGCCTGGGGGGGCTCGGAGACCCAGTACTTC	CAWGGSETQYF
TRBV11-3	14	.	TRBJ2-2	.	TGTGCCAGCAGCTCCAGACCCGGGACCGGGGAGCTGTTTTTT	CASSSRPGTGELFF
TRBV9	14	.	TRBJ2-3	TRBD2	TGTGCCAGCAGTGAAGGACTAGCGGGAGATACGCAGTATTTT	CASSEGLAGDTQYF
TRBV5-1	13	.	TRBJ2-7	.	TGCGCCAGCAGCTTACAGGAACGCTACGAGCAGTACTTC	CASSLQERYEQYF
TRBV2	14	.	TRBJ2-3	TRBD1	TGTGCCAGCAGTAACGGACAGGGAGTAGATACGCAGTATTTT	CASSNGQGVDTQYF
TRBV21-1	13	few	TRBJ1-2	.	TGTGCCAGCAGCCATCGACAGAACTATGGCTACACCTTC	CASSHRQNYGYTF
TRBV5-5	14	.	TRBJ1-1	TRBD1	TGTGCCAGCAGCTTTCGCCAGGGGGCATCTGAAGCTTTCTTT	CASSFRQGASEAFF
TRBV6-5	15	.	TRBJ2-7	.	TGTGCCAGCAGTGGGAAGGGACACCCCTCCTACGAGCAGTACTTC	CASSGKGHPSYEQYF
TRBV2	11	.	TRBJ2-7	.	TGTGCCAAATGGACTGGCCACGAGCAGTACTTC	CAKWTGHEQYF
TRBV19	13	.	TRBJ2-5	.	TGTGCCAGTTCACCGGGACTGCGGGAGACCCAGTACTTC	CASSPGLRETQYF
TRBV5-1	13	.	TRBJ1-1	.	TGCGCCAGCAGCCCGGGACTGCCCACTGAAGCTTTCTTT	CASSPGLPTEAFF
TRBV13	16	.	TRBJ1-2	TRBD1	TGTGCCAGCAGCTCCCTGCTGAGACAGGGTTTTTATGGCTACACCTTC	CASSSLLRQGFYGYTF
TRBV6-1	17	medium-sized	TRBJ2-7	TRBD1	TGTGCCAGCAGTGAAGCGAGGGGGGGGACAGGGCTCTACGAGCAGTACTTC	CASSEARGGTGLYEQYF
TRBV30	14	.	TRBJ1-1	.	TGTGCCTGGAGTGTACATCAGGGGCGGACTGAAGCTTTCTTT	CAWSVHQGRTEAFF
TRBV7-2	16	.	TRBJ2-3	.	TGTGCCAGCAGCTTACGTTTAGGAGCGGGCACAGATACGCAGTATTTT	CASSLRLGAGTDTQYF
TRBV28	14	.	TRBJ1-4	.	TGTGCCAGCAGTTTTGGTAGGGAGGATGAAAAACTGTTTTTT	CASSFGREDEKLFF
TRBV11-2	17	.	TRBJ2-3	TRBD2	TGTGCCAGCAGCTTACTTGGCGGGAGTGCGGGCACAGATACGCAGTATTTT	CASSLLGGSAGTDTQYF
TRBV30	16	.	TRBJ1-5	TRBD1	TGTGCCTGGAGTGTCTCACAGGGGGTGGGCAATCAGCCCCAGCATTTT	CAWSVSQGVGNQPQHF
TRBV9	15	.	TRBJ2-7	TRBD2	TGTGCCAGCAGCGTAGGACTAGCGTCGTCTTACGAGCAGTACTTC	CASSVGLASSYEQYF
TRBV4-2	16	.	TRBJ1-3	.	TGTGCCAGCAGCCAGACATCAGGGATAGGTGGAAACACCATATATTTT	CASSQTSGIGGNTIYF
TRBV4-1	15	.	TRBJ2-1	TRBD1	TGCGCCAGCAGCCAGGACAGGAGCTCCTACAATGAGCAGTTCTTC	CASSQDRSSYNEQFF
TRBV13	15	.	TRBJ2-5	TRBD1	TGTGCCAGCAGCTCCCGGGACAGGGGGGTTGAGACCCAGTACTTC	CASSSRDRGVETQYF
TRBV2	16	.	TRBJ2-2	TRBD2	TGTGCCAGCAGTGGATCCCTAGCGGGGAACACCGGGGAGCTGTTTTTT	CASSGSLAGNTGELFF